This TCR beta chain was recovered during a study of CD8 T cells in ankylosing spondylitis. Study results and limitations: Reports of some motif variants in reactive arthritis synovial fluid and blood predate this one. Significant enrichment of disease-linked clones was reportedly seen in matched ankylosing spondylitis synovial fluid. Clones that were linked to disease were CD8+ and were relatively rare in peripheral blood.

The TCR beta libraries were generated through quantitative 5'-RACE incorporating molecular barcodes. TCRdb independently ran MiXCR on the 5' RACE reads; one entry per CDR3 protein. Of approximately 88,000 distinct CDR3 sequences listed, around 9.4% are singletons. About this clonotype itself: What it recognizes is unknown.

There are 17 residues in the CDR3. Looked up from germline, CDR1 is GTSNPN and CDR2 is SVGIG (reference sequence). Trimming removed 1 base at V and 2 bases at J, with 21 bases between. The chain carries TRBV30 and TRBJ2-7; D remains ambiguous. Sequencing was carried out using blood, either unsorted or a sorted T cell fraction (not recorded which). The TCR sequence derives from a male donor with ankylosing spondylitis or in good health (not recorded which). CDR3 nucleotide sequence: TGTGCCTGGAGTGGAACAACGGCCGAAGACCAAACCTACGAGCAGTACTTC. Translation gives CAWSGTTAEDQTYEQYF.